A single sample is the source of the 14 T cell receptor beta chains below, sequenced in a study of blood T cells in healthy people across ages. Using a J-beta primer mix together with a sample-barcoded 5' primer, a second PCR was run for about 7 to 12 cycles. MiXCR was run by TCRdb on the 5' RACE reads, yielding one entry per CDR3 protein. The sample has about 1.8 million distinct CDR3 sequences, roughly 52% seen once. The sample was blood. These TCRs come from a woman in her forties in good health.

This clonotype was seen more than once but under ten times. V gene TRBV29-1 combines with J gene TRBJ2-1; 7 bases are a match to TRBD2. This CDR3 region has 14 residues. Germline values: CDR1 SQVTM, CDR2 ANQGSEA. The V and J ends lost 0 bases and 10 bases, in that order; junction bases with no gene match: 9. The CDR3 loop is CSVEDLLEAGEQFF. The DNA for the CDR3 is TGCAGCGTTGAAGATCTTTTGGAAGCGGGAGAGCAGTTCTTC.

This clonotype was counted a few times. The CDR3 DNA is TGTGCCAGCAGCCAAGTATCGATAAACTCCTATAATTCACCCCTCCACTTT. Translation gives CASSQVSINSYNSPLHF. The V call is TRBV4-2, the J call TRBJ1-6; D gene unclear. The CDR3 is 17 amino acids. Germline V CDR1 and CDR2: LGHNA, YNFKEQ. The germline V and J ends were trimmed by 1 base and 0 bases, with 10 bases remaining between them.

J is TRBJ2-3 and V is TRBV29-1; tentative D call: TRBD2 (5 bases). CDR3 length: 12 residues. Germline-derived CDR1 and CDR2 are SQVTM and ANQGSEA. Deletions cut 3 bases from V and 4 bases from J, with 8 bases between. The CDR3 sequence: CSVDGGSDTQYF. Written as DNA, the CDR3 is TGCAGCGTTGATGGCGGGTCAGATACGCAGTATTTT.

This clonotype has only one observation. V usage is TRBV6-6 and J usage is TRBJ1-2; the D is unclear. The CDR3 sequence is 14 residues long. Germline V gene sequence: CDR1 MNHNY, CDR2 SVGAGI (reference sequence). With 6 bases removed from V and 6 bases from J, the gap between germline ends came to 17 bases. CDR3 residues: CASSLQGRRNGYTF. The CDR3 bases are TGTGCCAGCAGCCTTCAAGGGAGGCGGAATGGCTACACCTTC.

This clonotype was observed a handful of times. The CDR3 sequence is CASRPQGSSDNEQFF. DNA of the CDR3: TGTGCCAGCAGGCCCCAGGGGTCTTCCGACAATGAGCAGTTCTTC. The chain recombines TRBV7-9 with TRBJ2-1, with D perhaps matching TRBD1 (6 bases). The V end lost 6 bases, the J end lost 5 bases, and 17 bases lay between the germline ends. Germline V CDR1 and CDR2: SEHNR, FQNEAQ (reference sequence). The length of the CDR3 is 15 residues.

This clonotype was counted between two and nine times. The chain carries TRBV7-2 and TRBJ1-5; maybe TRBD1 (5 bases). V was cut by 5 bases and J by 7 bases, with 18 bases left in between. Germline V gene data show CDR1 as SGHTA and CDR2 as FQGNSA. CDR3 length: 15 amino acids. In DNA, the CDR3 is TGTGCCAGCAGCCCCGGAGGGGCGATAAGACAGCCCCAGCATTTT. This encodes CASSPGGAIRQPQHF.

The rearrangement joins TRBV13 to TRBJ1-5, with D perhaps matching TRBD1 (6 bases). The CDR3 extends over 17 amino acids. Germline V CDR1 and CDR2: PRHDT, FYEKMQ (reference sequence). Between the trimmed V and J ends, which lost 1 base and 2 bases, there was a span of 15 bases. The CDR3 nucleotides read TGTGCCAGCAGCTTAGTGCAGGGGAGAGGTGGCAATCAGCCCCAGCATTTT. This codes for CASSLVQGRGGNQPQHF.

The sample holds one count of this clonotype. This chain uses TRBV24-1 with TRBJ2-1; 7 nucleotides line up with TRBD2. J was trimmed by 12 bases and V by 4 bases; bases with no gene match: 8. CDR3 size: 13 residues. Germline-derived CDR1 and CDR2 are KGHDR and SFDVKD. This CDR3 is CATSESASGVQFF. As DNA, the CDR3 is TGTGCCACCAGTGAGTCCGCTAGCGGAGTGCAGTTCTTC.

This clonotype turned up a few times. The chain recombines TRBV4-2 with TRBJ2-7; 9 bases are a match to TRBD2. CDR1 is LGHNA and CDR2 is YNFKEQ in the germline V gene. The CDR3 has 17 amino acids. V shed 0 bases, J shed 4 bases, and the junction held 10 bases outside the gene matches. Written as DNA, the CDR3 is TGTGCCAGCAGCCAAGATCCCCAGCGGGGGGTTAAGTACGAGCAGTACTTC. This translates into CASSQDPQRGVKYEQYF.

J is TRBJ1-2 and V is TRBV7-9; TRBD1 might be the D (5 bases). CDR1 SEHNR and CDR2 FQNEAQ come from the germline V gene (reference sequence). This CDR3 has 13 amino acids. V lost 5 bases and J 7 bases, leaving 14 bases between the germline ends. The CDR3, as DNA: TGTGCCAGCAGCGGACGACAGTATCGTGGCTACACCTTC. Residues: CASSGRQYRGYTF. Complete variable domain (other parts from reference TRBV7-9 and TRBJ1-2): DTGVSQNPRHKITKRGQNVTFRCDPISEHNRLYWYRQTLGQGPEFLTYFQNEAQLEKSRLLSDRFSAERPKGSFSTLEIQRTEQGDSAMYLCASSGRQYRGYTFGSGTRLTVV.

The chain is built from TRBV4-3 and TRBJ2-3, with D maybe TRBD1 (5 bases). The germline V and J ends were trimmed by 0 bases and 5 bases, with 9 bases remaining between them. CDR1 LGHNA and CDR2 YSLEER come from the germline V gene. CDR3 length equals 14 residues. The CDR3 protein is CASSQEVQGDTQYF. CDR3 in DNA: TGCGCCAGCAGCCAAGAGGTTCAGGGAGATACGCAGTATTTT.

The rearrangement joins TRBV11-2 to TRBJ2-5, with a possible D match to TRBD2 (6 bases). Germline CDR1 reads SGHAT; CDR2 reads FQNNGV. Trimming shortened V by 5 bases and J by 2 bases, and 15 bases separated the two germline ends. The CDR3 is 15 residues long. This chain's CDR3 is CASSLTAGSQETQYF. For the CDR3, the DNA is TGTGCCAGCAGCCTAACGGCGGGGTCTCAAGAGACCCAGTACTTC.

The rearrangement joins TRBV11-2 to TRBJ2-2; TRBD2 agrees at 10 bases. Germline V gene sequence: CDR1 SGHAT, CDR2 FQNNGV. V dropped 2 bases and J dropped 5; count of bases not matched to a gene: 14. The CDR3 sequence is 19 residues long. CDR3 in DNA: TGTGCCAGCAGCTTAACGGGCGTAAGCGGGGGGGCCTGGACCGGGGAGCTGTTTTTT. This translates into CASSLTGVSGGAWTGELFF.

The sample holds a few counts of this clonotype. The chain uses TRBV13 and TRBJ1-5; no firm D call. The germline gives CDR1 PRHDT, CDR2 FYEKMQ (reference sequence). Trimming pared 1 base from V and 3 bases from J, leaving 7 bases between. The CDR3 consists of 14 residues. The CDR3 DNA reads as TGTGCCAGCAGCTTAGTTGGGGACAATCAGCCCCAGCATTTT. Translating it yields CASSLVGDNQPQHF.